The sample holds a few counts of the clone carrying this TCR beta chain. Its antigen is as yet unknown. The CDR3 length is 15 residues. CDR1 and CDR2 from the germline V gene are SGHVS and FNYEAQ. The V segment lost 4 bases and the J segment 4 bases; nucleotides outside the gene matches: 7. This specimen belongs to a study of cytomegalovirus exposure and HLA in healthy donors. Study details: As an earlier analysis found, some 180 million T cells yielded approximately 100 million unique TCR beta sequences.

It was with 60 Vbeta and 13 Jbeta primers that the PCR ran. Method: immunoSEQ multiplex PCR; TCRdb's copy keeps in-frame clones and lacks some. The table shows 150,000 to 200,000 clones, with around 75% occurring only once. Findings of the study overall: Sequences of the TCR beta chain were said to predict the HLA-A and HLA-B alleles of most subjects accurately. Other equally common chains were less clonally expanded than HLA-associated TCR beta chains, a later analysis showed.

The material sequenced was PBMCs. This receptor was obtained from a woman between 25 and 40 years old in good health and CMV-seropositive. The chain has TRBV7-6 and TRBJ1-1, with 9 bases aligning to TRBD1. The CDR3 spells CASSSDRGGGTEAFF. The CDR3, as DNA: TGTGCCAGCAGCTCGGACAGGGGAGGGGGCACTGAAGCTTTCTTT.